One TCR beta chain is described in this entry. Its antigen specificity is not known. No much larger clone is present one base from it, and per-base qualities are unavailable. A single peripheral blood draw of approximately 120 mL on average was collected from each donor into heparinised tubes. A BD FACSAria II and a panel including CD45RO, CCR7, CD25, CD127, CD95 and CD27 were used to sort naive, central memory, regulatory and stem cell-like memory CD4+ T cells. All sorted populations exceeded 95% purity. Right away, PBMCs were isolated by Lymphoprep density gradient centrifugation and were stained directly, with no culture step. So that batch effects would be minimized, each experiment stained and sorted samples in pairs, pairing one healthy donor with one patient. This sample is drawn from a study of beta chain features in type 1 diabetes (dated by TCRdb to the late 2010s). About the study as a whole: Mean age, gender distribution, total cell number and subset yield were not different between patients and healthy donors. A total of roughly 98,000,000 sorted cells were examined across all samples, and a strong correlation was observed between cell number per subset and RNA yield. The study compared the TCRB repertoires of sorted circulating CD4+ T cell subsets in recently diagnosed type 1 diabetes patients with those in matched healthy donors. Regulatory and stem cell-like memory subsets were isolated from only 8 patients and roughly eight healthy donors, whereas naive and central memory subsets came from all 30 or so donors. Results the study describes overall, beyond this receptor: Type 1 diabetes patients showed a moderate but significant shortening of TCRB CDR3 length in all four CD4+ subsets. Because cDNA was sequenced instead of genomic DNA, activated cells with high expression could be over-represented, although the groups did not differ in activation or CD3 levels. Naive, central memory and regulatory TCRB repertoires appeared more similar among patients than among healthy donors. At VDJ recombination sites, patients with type 1 diabetes made fewer insertions and deleted more nucleotides, a pattern implying thymic rearrangement abnormalities. PCR may preferentially amplify shorter templates, but because patient and control samples were amplified and corrected together, any resulting skew would affect both groups equally. Because small numbers of individuals were included in the HLA sub-analyses, any influence of HLA type on TCRB rearrangement was left unresolved.

After removal of 3 bases from V and 2 bases from J, the junction retains 11 bases not matched to a gene. The germline V gene sets CDR1 to KGHSH and CDR2 to LQKENI. From cysteine to phenylalanine, the CDR3 is 17 amino acids long. Only the CDR3 part of the read is kept: 51 bases, read in frame from the first base. All of the isolated RNA was reverse transcribed with the High Capacity cDNA Reverse Transcription Kit, so expressed TCRB transcripts were sequenced. Naive, central memory and regulatory T cell samples underwent deep immunoSEQ sequencing, averaging about 3.57 million total reads per sample. After sorted cells were lysed in RLT buffer, RNA was extracted with DNase-treated RNeasy Micro or Mini kits, with the choice depending on cell number. Each cell subset was processed on its own to prevent cross-contamination, while patient and healthy donor samples were processed together. Using the immunoSEQ multiplex PCR, TCRB sequences were amplified from cDNA into 87-bp fragments spanning the CDR3 region. The amplicons were sequenced using the Illumina HiSeq platform. Under the source paper's analysis protocol: Synthetic template baselines were used to correct PCR bias computationally, reads within Hamming distance 2 were collapsed, and singletons that could not be merged were discarded. Reads were aligned to IMGT to assign V, D and J genes, CDR3 length, and insertions or deletions at six rearrangement sites. Clonotype counts were normalized to sorted cell number within each subset before computing true diversity and Gini coefficients with the tcR R package. The overlap coefficient, calculated on TCRB nucleotide sequences, was used to measure repertoire sharing. TCRdb mirrors the immuneACCESS table, restricted to in-frame sequences. Some clones are absent from its copies; in checked studies, under half trace to an unresolved V gene, and the reason for the others is unknown. From that table come the V and J calls and clone size; the DNA was used to work out D and trimming. The sample table contains roughly 150,000 clones; only one count was recorded for approximately 10% of them. 2% to 2.5% of the sample is in the top ten clones.

The sample comprised central memory CD4+ T cells from blood. The receptor comes from a man between 18 and 29 years old in good health. The sequence is built from TRBV18 and TRBJ2-7, with 9 bases aligning to TRBD1. The CDR3 amino acid sequence is: CASSPGLKGTGTYEQYF. The DNA sequence is given as TGTGCCAGCTCACCGGGTTTAAAGGGGACAGGGACCTACGAGCAGTACTTC.